This TCR beta chain was documented in a study of blood T cell repertoires in COVID-19. Per the study methods: Counts of nucleated cells, estimated from reference gene primer amplification, were obtained. TCRdb's table, derived via immunoSEQ multiplex PCR, lists solely in-frame clones and lacks some. V and J calls and clone size follow that table, whereas D and trimming were derived from the DNA. Of 200,000 or so clones listed, more than 80% are singletons. The cohort comprised adults aged about 18 to 100 years residing in 24 US areas. From germline, CDR1 is KGHSH and CDR2 LQKENI. The V end was cut by 4 bases, the J end by 11 bases, with 12 bases between. The CDR3 is 12 amino acids.

This rearrangement joins TRBV18 to TRBJ1-3; D not resolved. Material: PBMCs or T cells enriched from blood (not recorded which). This sequence was found in a man aged 55 to 70 who had recovered from COVID-19. For the CDR3, the DNA is TGTGCCAGCTCACGGTCGAATGAGGCCATATATTTT. This codes for CASSRSNEAIYF.